The 5 T cell receptor beta chains presented below share a single source sample, sequenced in a study of T cell repertoires in cytomegalovirus infection. From the reads, TCRdb called clonotypes with MiXCR, one entry per CDR3 protein. The sample carries roughly 720,000 distinct CDR3 sequences, 35% recorded once. The sample was PBMCs. Receptors were obtained from a human donor in good health (CMV status not recorded). Some clones in this sample may be carry-over from other donors' samples.

The chain carries TRBV28 and TRBJ1-1, with TRBD1 identical over 7 bases. This CDR3 has 16 amino acids. The germline V gene encodes CDR1 MDHEN and CDR2 SYDVKM. After removal of 9 bases from V and 1 base from J, the junction contained 14 bases not matched to a gene. DNA for the CDR3: TGTGCCAGTTTCCCCAGGAGGGGACAGACGAACACTGAAGCTTTCTTT. It yields the protein CASFPRRGQTNTEAFF. The whole variable domain, remainder taken from reference TRBV28 and TRBJ1-1, is DVKVTQSSRYLVKRTGEKVFLECVQDMDHENMFWYRQDPGLGLRLIYFSYDVKMKEKGDIPEGYSVSREKKERFSLILESASTNQTSMYLCASFPRRGQTNTEAFFGQGTRLTVV.

This clonotype was seen at least ten times. This chain joins TRBV10-3 and TRBJ1-2, with TRBD1 matching 7 bases. CDR1 ENHRY and CDR2 SYGVKD come from the germline V gene. The V segment lost 5 bases and the J segment 2 bases; nucleotides outside the gene matches: 8. The CDR3 is 15 amino acids. In DNA form, the CDR3 reads TGTGCCATCAGTCAAACAGGGGATTCCAACTATGGCTACACCTTC. Its translation: CAISQTGDSNYGYTF.

The rearrangement links TRBV6-1 to TRBJ1-5, with D unclear. In germline, CDR1 is MNHNS, CDR2 SASEGT. V lost 5 bases, J lost 5 bases, and 13 bases lay in between. The CDR3 spans 14 residues. The CDR3 DNA reads as TGTGCCAGCAGTTCTAACAGAGTCCATCAGCCCCAGCATTTT. Protein product: CASSSNRVHQPQHF.

This clonotype was found a few times. This chain joins TRBV19 and TRBJ1-2; TRBD1 is a possible D gene (6 bases). This CDR3 spans 14 amino acids. The germline CDR1 and CDR2 sequences are LNHDA and SQIVND (reference sequence). V was cut by 7 bases and J by 6 bases, with 18 bases left in between. CDR3: CASTPTRGIHGYTF. In nucleotides, the CDR3 is TGTGCCAGTACCCCAACGAGGGGGATCCATGGCTACACCTTC.

This rearrangement joins TRBV15 to TRBJ2-3; 7 bases match TRBD2. There are 16 residues in the CDR3. Germline V gene data show CDR1 as LNHNV and CDR2 as YYDKDF (reference sequence). The ends lost 3 bases at V and 1 base at J; junction bases unmatched: 7. The CDR3 spells CATSRSGGSGTDTQYF. The CDR3 DNA follows: TGTGCCACCAGCAGGTCTGGCGGGAGCGGCACAGATACGCAGTATTTT.